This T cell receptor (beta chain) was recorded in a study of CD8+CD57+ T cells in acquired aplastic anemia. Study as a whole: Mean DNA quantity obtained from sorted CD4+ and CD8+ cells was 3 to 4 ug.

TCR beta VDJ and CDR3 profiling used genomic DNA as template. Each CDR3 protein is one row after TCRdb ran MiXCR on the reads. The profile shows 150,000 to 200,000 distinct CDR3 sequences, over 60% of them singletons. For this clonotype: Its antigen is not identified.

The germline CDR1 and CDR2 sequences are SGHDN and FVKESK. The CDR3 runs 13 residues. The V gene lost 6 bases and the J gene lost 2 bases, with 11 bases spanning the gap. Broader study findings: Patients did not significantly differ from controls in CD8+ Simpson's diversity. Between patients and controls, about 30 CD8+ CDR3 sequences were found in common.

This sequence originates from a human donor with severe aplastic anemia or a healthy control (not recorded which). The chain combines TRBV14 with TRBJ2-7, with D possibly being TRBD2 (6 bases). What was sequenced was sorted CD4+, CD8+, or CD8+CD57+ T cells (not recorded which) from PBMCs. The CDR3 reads CASSRGFPYEQYF. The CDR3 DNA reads TGTGCCAGCAGTCGGGGGTTTCCCTACGAGCAGTACTTC.